Below are 23 T cell receptor beta chains sequenced from a single sample in a study of blood T cells in healthy people across ages. The second PCR ran about 6 to 11 cycles with a sample-barcoded 5' primer and J-beta primers. TCRdb passed the 5' RACE reads through MiXCR, listing each CDR3 protein once. The sample has 1.5 million to 2 million distinct CDR3 sequences, about 50% seen once. Sequenced sample: blood. The source of these receptors is a middle-aged woman in good health.

This clonotype was counted only a few times. The rearrangement uses TRBV6-5 and TRBJ1-2; D perhaps matches TRBD1 (5 bases). Germline CDR1 reads MNHEY; CDR2 reads SVGAGI. Trimming pared 9 bases from V and 8 bases from J, leaving 16 bases between. The CDR3 extends over 12 amino acids. CDR3 protein: CASTRGPTGYTF. CDR3 in DNA: TGTGCCAGTACGAGGGGACCGACGGGCTACACCTTC.

This clonotype is a singleton in its sample. Its ends do not fully match the called genes, so a read error is possible. CDR3 DNA: TGTGCCAGCAGCTTAACCTGGACGGGGAGGAATTCACCCCCCCACTTT. As protein: CASSLTWTGRNSPPHF. This chain links TRBV7-2 with TRBJ1-6; D gene uncertain. The length of the CDR3 is 16 residues. The V gene's germline CDR1 is SGHTA and CDR2 FQGNSA. The variable domain in full, completed from reference TRBV7-2 and TRBJ1-6, reads GAGVSQSPSNKVTEKGKDVELRCDPISGHTALYWYRQSLGQGLEFLIYFQGNSAPDKSGLPSDRFSAERTGGSVSTLTIQRTQQEDSAVYLCASSLTWTGRNSPPHFGNGTRLTVT.

The table lists this clonotype with many counts. The chain recombines TRBV12-3 or TRBV12-4 with TRBJ2-4; D assignment may be TRBD1 or TRBD2 (5 bases each). The CDR3 contains 13 residues. Trimming removed 2 bases from V and 6 bases from J, with 8 bases in between. CDR3: CASSLRGGNIQYF. The CDR3 DNA sequence: TGTGCCAGCAGTTTACGTGGGGGAAACATTCAGTACTTC.

The CDR3: CASSPPSGTQETQYF. DNA for the CDR3: TGTGCCAGCTCACCACCTAGCGGAACCCAAGAGACCCAGTACTTC. J is TRBJ2-5 and V is TRBV18; D is possibly TRBD2 (6 bases). This CDR3 has 15 amino acids. V was shortened by 0 bases and J by 1 base, with 9 bases between the two germline ends. Germline V gene sequence: CDR1 KGHSH, CDR2 LQKENI. The whole variable domain, remainder taken from reference TRBV18 and TRBJ2-5, is NAGVMQNPRHLVRRRGQEARLRCSPMKGHSHVYWYRQLPEEGLKFMVYLQKENIIDESGMPKERFSAEFPKEGPSILRIQQVVRGDSAAYFCASSPPSGTQETQYFGPGTRLLVL.

The chain recombines TRBV20-1 with TRBJ2-1; TRBD2 is a possible D gene (6 bases). V lost 0 bases, J lost 5 bases, and 14 bases lay in between. This CDR3 comprises 15 residues. From germline, CDR1 is DFQATT and CDR2 SNEGSKA (reference sequence). CDR3 nucleotide sequence: TGCAGTGCTAGAGAACGCGGGGCGACCCACAATGAGCAGTTCTTC. It translates to CSARERGATHNEQFF.

The chain links TRBV6-5 to TRBJ2-7, with D maybe TRBD1 (5 bases). CDR3 size: 15 residues. V was clipped by 2 bases and J by 4 bases, with 15 bases between them. The germline CDR1 and CDR2 sequences are MNHEY and SVGAGI. CDR3 loop: CASSYQGSVGYEQYF. In nucleotides, the CDR3 is TGTGCCAGCAGTTACCAGGGAAGTGTGGGATACGAGCAGTACTTC.

The chain links TRBV6-6 to TRBJ1-5, with a tentative D call TRBD1 (6 bases). V was trimmed by 7 bases and J by 2 bases, leaving 15 bases between them. CDR3 length equals 15 residues. The V gene's germline CDR1 is MNHNY and CDR2 SVGAGI (reference sequence). The CDR3 region is CASIPQGFGNQPQHF. The CDR3 DNA reads TGTGCCAGCATACCTCAGGGGTTTGGCAATCAGCCCCAGCATTTT.

The rearrangement joins TRBV6-5 to TRBJ2-3; 10 nucleotides align to TRBD1. Looked up from germline, CDR1 is MNHEY and CDR2 is SVGAGI. Losses at the gene ends were 0 bases for V and 3 bases for J; bases not matched to a gene: 9. This CDR3 spans 18 amino acids. The CDR3 loop is CASSYSKFQGQGTDTQYF. CDR3 in DNA: TGTGCCAGCAGTTACTCGAAATTCCAGGGACAGGGGACAGATACGCAGTATTTT.

The chain joins TRBV7-3 to TRBJ2-3; D may match TRBD1 or TRBD2 (5 bases each). Looked up from germline, CDR1 is SGHTA and CDR2 is FQGTGA. The CDR3 runs to 19 residues. Trimming stripped 11 bases from V and 2 bases from J, with 32 bases between. The CDR3 nucleotides read TGTGCCGGACCAGACAACCGGGGACCTCTCGGGGAGTACACAGATACGCAGTATTTT. Protein product: CAGPDNRGPLGEYTDTQYF.

In this sample, this clonotype turned up a few times. V gene TRBV6-6 combines with J gene TRBJ2-7, with TRBD1 as a possible D gene (6 bases). The V gene's germline CDR1 is MNHNY and CDR2 SVGAGI (reference sequence). This CDR3 is built from 14 residues. Trimming removed 4 bases at V and 1 base at J, with 11 bases between. CDR3 nucleotides: TGTGCCAGCAGTTCCGGACAGCTGTCCTACGAGCAGTACTTC. This gives the protein CASSSGQLSYEQYF.

This clonotype was seen a handful of times. As DNA, the CDR3 is TGTGCCACCAGCCCCCGAAGGGACCAAGAGACCCAGTACTTC. It yields the protein CATSPRRDQETQYF. The chain uses TRBV15 and TRBJ2-5; D gene uncertain. Trimming took 5 bases from V and 0 from J, leaving 10 bases between them. Germline CDR1 and CDR2: LNHNV and YYDKDF (reference sequence). CDR3 length: 14 residues.

This chain links TRBV5-5 with TRBJ2-1, with 8 bases matching TRBD1. V was pared by 2 bases and J by 5 bases, with 12 bases of the junction left unmatched. There are 17 residues in the CDR3. The germline V gene has CDR1 SGHKS and CDR2 YYEKEE (reference sequence). CDR3 coding DNA: TGTGCCAGCAGCTTTTATTTTCTGACAGGGGTTGACAATGAGCAGTTCTTC. Its translation is CASSFYFLTGVDNEQFF.

CDR3 amino acids: CASSFLSGFEWNEQFF. The CDR3 DNA reads as TGTGCCAGCAGTTTTTTATCAGGGTTTGAGTGGAATGAGCAGTTCTTC. The chain couples TRBV12-3 or TRBV12-4 to TRBJ2-1, with D possibly matching TRBD1 (5 bases). The CDR3 is 16 amino acids. V was clipped by 3 bases and J by 7 bases, with 19 bases between them.

The chain carries TRBV6-5 and TRBJ1-2; TRBD1 might be the D (5 bases). Trimming pared 8 bases from V and 5 bases from J, leaving 12 bases between. Germline CDR1 is MNHEY and CDR2 is SVGAGI. This CDR3 spans 12 amino acids. Here the CDR3 DNA reads TGTGCCAGCCCTGGGGGTCATTATGGCTACACCTTC. Its translation: CASPGGHYGYTF.

CDR3 region: CASSLRRGALYEQYF. CDR3 DNA sequence: TGTGCCAGCAGTTTAAGGCGGGGGGCTCTGTACGAGCAGTACTTC. This chain connects TRBV27 to TRBJ2-7; the match to TRBD2 covers 8 bases. CDR3 size: 15 residues. The trim removed 2 bases at V and 4 bases at J, leaving 7 bases unmatched. Germline V CDR1 and CDR2: MNHEY, SMNVEV (reference sequence).

This clonotype was observed a handful of times. The chain employs TRBV4-1 and TRBJ2-1, with D maybe TRBD2 (5 bases). Trimming removed 4 bases at V and 4 bases at J, with 17 bases between. Germline V gives CDR1 MGHRA, CDR2 YSYEKL. The CDR3 is made up of 16 amino acids. CDR3 region: CASSPSGIESYNEQFF. For the CDR3, the DNA is TGCGCCAGCAGCCCCTCCGGGATTGAGTCTTACAATGAGCAGTTCTTC.

The genes are TRBV27 and TRBJ2-5, with TRBD1 matching over 11 bases. CDR1 and CDR2 (germline): MNHEY, SMNVEV (reference sequence). After removal of 5 bases from V and 5 bases from J, the junction contained 16 bases not matched to a gene. The CDR3 covers 18 residues. CDR3 in amino acids: CASSLLRTGGKRPETQYF. DNA for the CDR3: TGTGCCAGCAGTCTGCTGAGGACAGGGGGCAAGAGGCCCGAGACCCAGTACTTC.

This rearrangement joins TRBV7-2 to TRBJ2-4; tentative D call: TRBD1 (6 bases). The J call is doubtful: the DNA matches TRBJ2-5 better. Germline V gene data show CDR1 as SGHTA and CDR2 as FQGNSA. CDR3 size: 16 residues. The CDR3 is CASSIPTGTIRETQYF. The CDR3 nucleotides are TGTGCCAGCAGCATCCCGACAGGTACAATTCGAGAGACCCAGTACTTC.

The rearrangement uses TRBV7-9 and TRBJ2-4, with 10 bases matching TRBD2. CDR1 is SEHNR and CDR2 is FQNEAQ in the germline V gene (reference sequence). The CDR3 totals 17 residues. V trimming: 5 bases; J trimming: 7 bases; junction bases outside the gene matches: 14. CDR3 in DNA: TGTGCCAGCAGCCCCGGGACTAGCGAGGTGGGGTGGAACATTCAGTACTTC. Translation gives CASSPGTSEVGWNIQYF. The full variable domain, its missing parts supplied by reference TRBV7-9 and TRBJ2-4, is DTGVSQNPRHKITKRGQNVTFRCDPISEHNRLYWYRQTLGQGPEFLTYFQNEAQLEKSRLLSDRFSAERPKGSFSTLEIQRTEQGDSAMYLCASSPGTSEVGWNIQYFGAGTRLSVL.

The rearrangement uses TRBV20-1 and TRBJ2-4, with 7 bases lining up with TRBD1. TRBJ2-7 matches the DNA end more closely, so the J call is doubtful. The CDR3 consists of 15 residues. Germline lookup yields CDR1 DFQATT and CDR2 SNEGSKA (reference sequence). CDR3: CSASYPNDRVDEQYF. In DNA, the CDR3 is TGCAGTGCTAGTTACCCTAATGACAGGGTCGACGAGCAGTACTTC.

The rearrangement links TRBV27 to TRBJ1-6; no firm D call. Germline V CDR1 and CDR2: MNHEY, SMNVEV (reference sequence). This CDR3 region has 14 residues. V was shortened by 3 bases and J by 8 bases, with 11 bases between the two germline ends. CDR3 sequence reads: CASSFGSGDSPLHF. CDR3 bases: TGTGCCAGCAGTTTTGGGAGCGGCGATTCACCCCTCCACTTT.

The J gene is TRBJ2-5, the V gene TRBV7-8; D tentatively reads TRBD1 or TRBD2 (5 bases each). The better agreement between TRBJ2-7 and the DNA end casts doubt on the J call. Germline CDR1 reads SGHVS; CDR2 reads FQNEAQ. The CDR3 runs to 11 residues. The CDR3 nucleotides are TGTGCCAGCACCCGGGGCAGCGAGCAGTACTTC. Amino acids: CASTRGSEQYF.

This clonotype came up a few times. This chain connects TRBV7-2 to TRBJ2-5, with D maybe TRBD1 (6 bases). This CDR3 spans 18 amino acids. Germline V lookup: CDR1 SGHTA, CDR2 FQGNSA. V was clipped by 1 base and J by 2 bases, with 20 bases between them. Here the CDR3 DNA reads TGTGCCAGCAGCTTAGGGCGCCAGGGGCAGTGGAATCAAGAGACCCAGTACTTC. It specifies CASSLGRQGQWNQETQYF.